These 20 T cell receptor beta chains were all obtained from the same sample, sequenced in a study of technical replicates of blood from a handful of donors. Sequencing was performed with immunoSEQ multiplex PCR; in TCRdb, only in-frame clones are kept and a portion is missing. The sample has approximately 60,000 clones, about 83% seen once; the top ten hold roughly 5.2%. Sequencing was done on a sample of PBMCs. These receptors were obtained from a human donor in good health. Some clones in this sample may be carry-over from other donors' samples.

V usage is TRBV6-6 and J usage is TRBJ2-1; weak D call: TRBD2 (5 bases). The CDR3 consists of 13 residues. Germline V lookup: CDR1 MNHNY, CDR2 SVGAGI (reference sequence). Deletions cut 0 bases from V and 7 bases from J, with 7 bases between. CDR3 sequence reads: CASSYSTGNEQFF. The CDR3 bases are TGTGCCAGCAGTTACTCGACGGGGAATGAGCAGTTCTTC.

The rearrangement joins TRBV12-5 to TRBJ2-7; D possibly corresponds to TRBD2 (6 bases). Trimming shortened V by 3 bases and J by 9 bases, and 21 bases separated the two germline ends. The CDR3 sequence is 15 residues long. Looked up from germline, CDR1 is LGHNT and CDR2 is FRNRAP. CDR3: CASGFVLAGNWWQYF. CDR3 DNA: TGTGCTAGTGGTTTCGTTTTGGCGGGGAATTGGTGGCAGTACTTC.

This clone was found once. This chain joins TRBV7-2 and TRBJ2-2, with 8 bases identical to TRBD2. The germline CDR1 and CDR2 sequences are SGHTA and FQGNSA. This CDR3 spans 16 amino acids. V was clipped by 6 bases and J by 4 bases; unmatched bases: 10. CDR3 nucleotide sequence: TGTGCCAGCAGACTGGGACTTGGGACTAGCACCGGGGAGCTGTTTTTT. Protein sequence: CASRLGLGTSTGELFF.

Written as DNA, the CDR3 is TGCGCCACCACGACGGCTAGCGGGGTTTCAGAGACCCAGTACTTC. Protein sequence: CATTTASGVSETQYF. The chain uses TRBV5-1 and TRBJ2-5; 9 bases agree with TRBD2. This CDR3 contains 15 residues. V was clipped by 9 bases and J by 4 bases; unmatched bases: 13. Germline CDR1 and CDR2: SGHRS and YFSETQ.

The chain joins TRBV6-6 to TRBJ1-1; D gene uncertain. The CDR3 is 14 residues long. Per the germline V gene, CDR1 is MNHNY and CDR2 is SVGAGI (reference sequence). The V end lost 6 bases, the J end lost 1 base, and 12 bases lay between the germline ends. Written as DNA, the CDR3 is TGTGCCAGCAGCCTCCCGGGTTGGAACACTGAAGCTTTCTTT. As protein: CASSLPGWNTEAFF.

The chain couples TRBV4-3 to TRBJ1-1, with D maybe TRBD1 (5 bases). Trimming removed 6 bases from V and 1 base from J, with 18 bases in between. This CDR3 has 16 residues. Germline loops: CDR1 LGHNA, CDR2 YSLEER. The CDR3 reads CASSQTSGLWNTEAFF. In DNA, the CDR3 is TGCGCCAGCAGTCAGACATCGGGACTGTGGAACACTGAAGCTTTCTTT.

V gene TRBV5-1 combines with J gene TRBJ2-3; a weak D match, TRBD1 (6 bases). V lost 4 bases and J lost 2, with 11 bases in between. There are 14 residues in the CDR3. Germline V gene sequence: CDR1 SGHRS, CDR2 YFSETQ. The CDR3 loop is CASSIRDNTDTQYF. CDR3 in DNA: TGCGCCAGCAGCATCCGGGACAACACAGATACGCAGTATTTT. Based on the CDR3 plus reference TRBV5-1 and TRBJ2-3, the full variable domain is KAGVTQTPRYLIKTRGQQVTLSCSPISGHRSVSWYQQTPGQGLQFLFEYFSETQRNKGNFPGRFSGRQFSNSRSEMNVSTLELGDSALYLCASSIRDNTDTQYFGPGTRLTVL.

This chain connects TRBV5-1 to TRBJ2-1; TRBD2 aligns across 10 bases. The germline V gene encodes CDR1 SGHRS and CDR2 YFSETQ. The CDR3 totals 14 residues. J gave up 6 bases and V 4 bases, and 4 bases lay outside the gene matches. Written as DNA, the CDR3 is TGCGCCAGCAGCCGGATAGCGGGGGGCAATGAGCAGTTCTTC. Its protein is CASSRIAGGNEQFF.

The rearrangement links TRBV7-9 to TRBJ2-7; TRBD2 is a possible D gene (6 bases). This CDR3 is 16 amino acids long. V lost 1 base and J lost 2, with 15 bases in between. Per germline, CDR1 SEHNR and CDR2 FQNEAQ (reference sequence). CDR3 coding DNA: TGTGCCAGCAGCTTAGGTCAGGCCACGGGGGCCTACGAGCAGTACTTC. Translated, it gives CASSLGQATGAYEQYF.

The V gene is TRBV5-1, the J gene TRBJ1-6; 8 bases are shared with TRBD1. CDR1 is SGHRS and CDR2 is YFSETQ in the germline V gene. The CDR3 totals 14 residues. V lost 5 bases, J lost 10 bases, and 8 bases stayed unmatched. CDR3: CASRFQGAGSPLHF. DNA of the CDR3: TGCGCCAGCAGATTCCAGGGGGCGGGCTCACCCCTCCACTTT.

The chain is built from TRBV7-2 and TRBJ2-7, with D tentatively TRBD2 (7 bases). The V gene's germline CDR1 is SGHTA and CDR2 FQGNSA. V lost 4 bases and J 4 bases, leaving 17 bases between the germline ends. The CDR3 loop spans 15 amino acids. The DNA of the CDR3 is TGTGCCAGCAGCTCATTCCCGGGGGGCGGGTACGAGCAGTACTTC. Its protein product is CASSSFPGGGYEQYF.

V and J are TRBV6-1 and TRBJ1-4; 10 positions agree with TRBD1. CDR1 is MNHNS, CDR2 SASEGT, per germline. The V and J ends lost 10 bases and 3 bases, in that order; junction bases with no gene match: 8. This CDR3 has 15 residues. CDR3 nucleotides: TGTGCCACCCAGGACAGGGGGGGTTCTAATGAAAAACTGTTTTTT. Protein: CATQDRGGSNEKLFF.

The rearrangement links TRBV5-1 to TRBJ2-7; possible D gene TRBD1, 7 bases. The V and J ends lost 9 bases and 6 bases respectively, with 16 bases between them. The CDR3 length is 12 residues. Per germline, CDR1 SGHRS and CDR2 YFSETQ. CDR3 DNA sequence: TGCGCCACCAAGACAGGGACTGGCGAGCAGTACTTC. Translating it yields CATKTGTGEQYF.

The chain carries TRBV7-2 and TRBJ1-1, with 7 bases that match TRBD1. The germline V gene encodes CDR1 SGHTA and CDR2 FQGNSA. The CDR3 runs 15 residues. After removal of 5 bases from V and 4 bases from J, the junction contained 10 bases not matched to a gene. The CDR3 nucleotides read TGTGCCAGCAGCCTCCCAGAGGGACAGCTCACTGAAGCTTTCTTT. It specifies CASSLPEGQLTEAFF. Full variable domain (missing parts from reference TRBV7-2 and TRBJ1-1): GAGVSQSPSNKVTEKGKDVELRCDPISGHTALYWYRQSLGQGLEFLIYFQGNSAPDKSGLPSDRFSAERTGGSVSTLTIQRTQQEDSAVYLCASSLPEGQLTEAFFGQGTRLTVV.

The chain uses TRBV19 and TRBJ2-1; TRBD2 aligns across 13 bases. With 1 base clipped from V and 7 bases from J, the junction kept 4 bases outside the gene matches. Germline CDR1 LNHDA, CDR2 SQIVND (reference sequence). The CDR3 runs to 16 residues. The CDR3 nucleotides are TGTGCCAGTAGTATAGCTGGGACTAGCGGGACGAATGAGCAGTTCTTC. Its protein is CASSIAGTSGTNEQFF.

The V gene is TRBV5-1, the J gene TRBJ1-1; the match to TRBD1 covers 9 bases. Germline V gene lookup returns CDR1 SGHRS and CDR2 YFSETQ. The CDR3 covers 16 residues. The V segment lost 4 bases and the J segment 0 bases; nucleotides outside the gene matches: 7. Written as DNA, the CDR3 is TGCGCCAGCAGCCAGACCGGGACAGGGATGAACACTGAAGCTTTCTTT. Encoded protein: CASSQTGTGMNTEAFF.

The V call is TRBV7-2, the J call TRBJ1-5; weak D call: TRBD1 (5 bases). V was pared by 4 bases and J by 2 bases, with 9 bases between. There are 14 residues in the CDR3. Germline V gene sequence: CDR1 SGHTA, CDR2 FQGNSA. This chain's CDR3 is CASSSRGGNQPQHF. Here the CDR3 DNA reads TGTGCCAGCAGCTCGCGGGGGGGCAATCAGCCCCAGCATTTT.

The rearrangement joins TRBV2 to TRBJ2-3; 9 bases are a match to TRBD2. The CDR3 runs to 15 residues. The J segment lost 4 bases and the V segment lost 8 bases, leaving 10 bases of the junction unmatched. CDR1 is SNHLY and CDR2 is FYNNEI in the germline V gene. The CDR3 DNA reads as TGTGCCAGCGGGCGGGCGGGAGGGCCGGCAGATACGCAGTATTTT. Translating it yields CASGRAGGPADTQYF.

The DNA for the CDR3 is TGCGCCAGCAGCCGGACAGGGGCCGGAACTAATGAAAAACTGTTTTTT. Its translation is CASSRTGAGTNEKLFF. The genes are TRBV5-1 and TRBJ1-4, with TRBD1 matching 9 bases. CDR3 size: 16 residues. Trimming took 4 bases from V and 1 from J; bases not matched to a gene: 5. Looked up from germline, CDR1 is SGHRS and CDR2 is YFSETQ.

This chain connects TRBV4-1 to TRBJ2-7; possible D gene TRBD2, 6 bases. The CDR3 covers 15 residues. Looked up from germline, CDR1 is MGHRA and CDR2 is YSYEKL. V was clipped by 5 bases and J by 0 bases, with 14 bases between them. DNA of the CDR3: TGCGCCAGCAGCTTGGGGGGTATAAACTCCTACGAGCAGTACTTC. It translates to CASSLGGINSYEQYF.